Listed below are T cell receptor beta chains from one sample, sequenced in a study of T cell responses to AZD1222 COVID-19 vaccine. Produced via immunoSEQ multiplex PCR; TCRdb's table is partial and in-frame only. The sample holds about 97,000 clones, around nine tenths seen once. The material sequenced was peripheral blood, taken on day 0 of AZD1222 vaccination. These receptors all stem from an adult in good health. Each CDR3 is given with its conserved first and last residue. Each record gives: clone size, D gene, V gene, CDR3 protein. D genes are given only for firm matches. Expanded clones get a size class; other rows say once, few or many, or leave the size out.

- | TRBD1 | TRBV7-6 | CASSLTGGYFNSPLHF
- | - | TRBV7-6 | CASSRRDNQPQHF
- | - | TRBV4-2 | CASSQDTENQPQHF
- | TRBD2 | TRBV7-8 | CASSLDFGAGGPGTDTQYF
- | - | TRBV19 | CASSIRENFYEQYF
- | - | TRBV10-1 | CASSESGRNEQYF
- | - | TRBV6-5 | CASRLDSGANVLTF
- | - | TRBV30 | CAWRGGGTGANVLTF
- | TRBD1 | TRBV7-2 | CASSSRTGLEEKLFF
few | - | TRBV6-5 | CASRRGYEQYF
once | - | TRBV24-1 | CATSDPPPGGNQPQHF
- | TRBD1 | TRBV28 | CASRMTGVNQPQHF
- | TRBD1 | TRBV7-9 | CASSLTGGAGELFF
- | - | TRBV19 | CASRSGFPGELFF
- | - | TRBV4-2 | CASSQDGAQPQHF
- | - | TRBV11-2 | CASNSRGGNTEAFF